This TCR beta chain was captured in a study of CD8 T cells in Susac syndrome. The V and J ends lost 0 bases and 4 bases respectively, with 8 bases between them. The CDR3 spans 13 residues. Per germline, CDR1 SGHRS and CDR2 YFSETQ. Reverse transcription used about 0.5 to 1 ug RNA and random hexamers. Amplification of TCR beta CDR3 spanned 54 Vbeta and 13 Jbeta via immunoSEQ multiplex PCR. From the immunoSEQ multiplex PCR reads, TCRdb called clonotypes with MiXCR, one entry per CDR3 protein. The sample includes approximately 100,000 distinct CDR3 sequences, less than 95% of them seen just once. CD8+ and CD4+ T cells taken from blood had their TCR beta sequenced. Controls were healthy donors chosen to match patients in age and sex. Negative isolation was applied to CD8+ and CD4+ T cells, and FACS enrichment was applied to TEMRA cells.

This sequence was found in a human donor in good health. Sequenced sample: CD8+ T cells from PBMCs. V usage is TRBV5-1 and J usage is TRBJ2-7; no clear D gene. Here the CDR3 DNA reads TGCGCCAGCAGCTTGGCCCCAGTATACGAGCAGTACTTC. This translates into CASSLAPVYEQYF.